This TCR beta chain comes out of a study of T-cell memory formation after mild COVID-19. General observations from the study: CD4+ bias marked clones expanding day 15 to 37, unlike balanced contracting clones. A subset of responding clones appeared in pre-infection memory, suggesting cross-reactive memory joined.

One entry per CDR3 protein, called by TCRdb with MiXCR from the 5' RACE reads. The sample includes around 510,000 distinct CDR3 sequences, about 20% of them seen just once. Comment on this clonotype: The target antigen is unknown.

This CDR3 is 14 amino acids long. V lost 4 bases to trimming and J lost 0 bases, with 8 bases between them. Germline CDR1 reads SGHRS; CDR2 reads YFSETQ. The genes are TRBV5-1 and TRBJ2-4; no firm D call. This clonotype was obtained from an adult woman who had mild COVID-19 (a few samples of this study predate the infection). Cell type and time point are not known. The sequenced material came from PBMCs or a T cell subset sorted from them (not recorded which). The CDR3 nucleotides are TGCGCCAGCAGCGCCAACCTAGCCAAAAACATTCAGTACTTC. The encoded protein is CASSANLAKNIQYF.